The 17 T cell receptor beta chains listed next were all sequenced from one sample in a study of blood T cell repertoires in COVID-19. Measured with immunoSEQ multiplex PCR; TCRdb has only the in-frame clones, and not every one. The sample consists of 70,000 or so clones, roughly 87% of them appearing once. The material sequenced was peripheral blood. All receptors come from a woman older than 75 with active or convalescent COVID-19.

The chain joins TRBV7-2 to TRBJ2-7; 9 positions match TRBD2. Looked up from germline, CDR1 is SGHTA and CDR2 is FQGNSA. This CDR3 contains 17 residues. With 0 bases clipped from V and 4 bases from J, the junction kept 10 bases outside the gene matches. Here the CDR3 reads CASSLARGSGGRYEQYF. The CDR3 bases are TGTGCCAGCAGCTTAGCGCGTGGGAGCGGGGGGCGGTACGAGCAGTACTTC.

In its sample, this clone was seen a few times. The rearrangement links TRBV5-1 to TRBJ2-1; 9 bases are shared with TRBD2. V lost 3 bases and J lost 3; bases outside the gene matches: 10. The germline V gene encodes CDR1 SGHRS and CDR2 YFSETQ. This CDR3 is built from 17 residues. This CDR3 is CASSYIAGAYLYNEQFF. The CDR3 DNA reads TGCGCCAGCAGCTATATAGCGGGGGCCTACCTCTACAATGAGCAGTTCTTC.

This chain links TRBV5-1 with TRBJ2-1; 7 nucleotides align to TRBD2. Unmatched junction bases numbered 15, after V lost 4 bases and J lost 8 bases. The CDR3 is 16 amino acids. The germline V gene encodes CDR1 SGHRS and CDR2 YFSETQ. The CDR3 DNA is TGCGCCAGCAGCGGCGGACTAGGGATCAAGGTCTATGAGCAGTTCTTC. This codes for CASSGGLGIKVYEQFF.

The chain recombines TRBV6-2 or TRBV6-3 with TRBJ2-3; TRBD2 agrees at 7 bases. J gave up 8 bases and V 6 bases, and 20 bases lay outside the gene matches. The CDR3 is made up of 17 amino acids. Per germline, CDR1 MNHEY and CDR2 SVGEGT. The CDR3 spells CASSPVGTGGPRGTQYF. The CDR3 DNA sequence: TGTGCCAGCAGCCCGGTTGGGACGGGGGGACCTCGGGGTACGCAGTATTTT.

The chain joins TRBV5-5 to TRBJ1-2, with a weak D call TRBD1 (5 bases). CDR3 length equals 15 residues. Germline values: CDR1 SGHKS, CDR2 YYEKEE (reference sequence). Trimming took off 5 bases at V and 4 bases at J, with 18 bases between the two ends. The CDR3 loop reads CASSLPTPTGYGYTF. The CDR3 DNA is TGTGCCAGCAGTTTGCCCACACCAACAGGCTATGGCTACACCTTC.

V usage is TRBV6-5 and J usage is TRBJ2-7; possible D gene TRBD2, 6 bases. Germline V CDR1 and CDR2: MNHEY, SVGAGI. The ends were cut back, 1 base at V and 1 base at J, with 14 bases in the middle. CDR3 length: 16 residues. CDR3 residues: CASSYLGGGKSYEQYF. CDR3 sequence (DNA): TGTGCCAGCAGTTACTTGGGTGGGGGGAAGTCCTACGAGCAGTACTTC.

This clone was counted once. The V call is TRBV5-6, the J call TRBJ1-6, with D perhaps matching TRBD1 (5 bases). CDR1 is SGHDT, CDR2 YYEEEE, per germline. Trimming cost V 4 bases and J 0 bases, with 20 bases left between them. CDR3 size: 19 residues. The CDR3 here is CASSRSGPPSSSYNSPLHF. In DNA form, the CDR3 reads TGTGCCAGCAGCAGGTCAGGGCCCCCTTCCTCCTCCTATAATTCACCCCTCCACTTT.

The chain combines TRBV9 with TRBJ1-1; the D is unclear. The germline V gene encodes CDR1 SGDLS and CDR2 YYNGEE. The V end was cut by 1 base, the J end by 3 bases, with 16 bases between. CDR3 length equals 16 residues. The CDR3 region has the DNA TGTGCCAGCAGCGTAAGAGGAGGGTCACCCTACACTGAAGCTTTCTTT. Translated, it gives CASSVRGGSPYTEAFF.

The table lists this clone with many counts. This chain joins TRBV5-1 and TRBJ1-5, with TRBD1 matching over 8 bases. Germline V gene sequence: CDR1 SGHRS, CDR2 YFSETQ. V shed 2 bases, J shed 4 bases, and the junction held 2 bases outside the gene matches. This CDR3 spans 14 amino acids. The CDR3 region is CASSLQGENQPQHF. The CDR3, as DNA: TGCGCCAGCAGCTTACAGGGGGAGAATCAGCCCCAGCATTTT. The full variable domain, in which reference TRBV5-1 and TRBJ1-5 provide the parts outside the CDR3, is KAGVTQTPRYLIKTRGQQVTLSCSPISGHRSVSWYQQTPGQGLQFLFEYFSETQRNKGNFPGRFSGRQFSNSRSEMNVSTLELGDSALYLCASSLQGENQPQHFGDGTRLSIL.

The chain links TRBV6-1 to TRBJ1-6, with D unclear. The germline gives CDR1 MNHNS, CDR2 SASEGT. CDR3 size: 13 residues. Between the trimmed V and J ends, which lost 0 bases and 7 bases, there was a span of 4 bases. The CDR3: CASSEASNSPLHF. The CDR3 coding sequence is TGTGCCAGCAGTGAAGCCTCCAATTCACCCCTCCACTTT.

This clone was picked up one time. V usage is TRBV27 and J usage is TRBJ2-7; 9 positions agree with TRBD1. CDR1 and CDR2 from the germline V gene are MNHEY and SMNVEV (reference sequence). There are 14 residues in the CDR3. V dropped 2 bases and J dropped 3; count of bases not matched to a gene: 2. DNA for the CDR3: TGTGCCAGCAGTTTACAGGGACAGGGCTACGAGCAGTACTTC. Translation gives CASSLQGQGYEQYF.

This chain joins TRBV19 and TRBJ1-5; 9 nucleotides line up with TRBD1. The CDR3 spans 14 residues. V lost 7 bases and J lost 6; bases outside the gene matches: 7. Looked up from germline, CDR1 is LNHDA and CDR2 is SQIVND (reference sequence). The CDR3 loop is CASIRTGEGQPQHF. The CDR3 bases are TGTGCCAGTATTAGGACAGGGGAAGGTCAGCCCCAGCATTTT.

This rearrangement joins TRBV5-1 to TRBJ1-5; TRBD1 might be the D (5 bases). This CDR3 is built from 15 residues. The V gene lost 5 bases and the J gene lost 0 bases, with 12 bases spanning the gap. Germline CDR1 and CDR2: SGHRS and YFSETQ. Here the CDR3 reads CASSYDSFSNQPQHF. DNA for the CDR3: TGCGCCAGCAGTTATGACAGTTTTAGCAATCAGCCCCAGCATTTT.

J is TRBJ1-4 and V is TRBV6-6; maybe TRBD1 (6 bases). The CDR3 consists of 15 residues. Trimming left V 6 bases short and J 0 bases short, with 11 bases between. CDR1 and CDR2 (germline): MNHNY, SVGAGI (reference sequence). DNA of the CDR3: TGTGCCAGCAGATCCTCAGGGGCAACTAATGAAAAACTGTTTTTT. Residues: CASRSSGATNEKLFF.

This chain connects TRBV10-3 to TRBJ1-2; the D gene is possibly TRBD1 (6 bases). The germline V and J ends were trimmed by 0 bases and 3 bases, with 17 bases remaining between them. CDR1 and CDR2 (germline): ENHRY, SYGVKD. This CDR3 is 17 amino acids long. Here the CDR3 reads CAISESIVLDRYYGYTF. CDR3 nucleotides: TGTGCCATCAGTGAGTCGATTGTGTTAGACAGGTACTATGGCTACACCTTC.

The chain carries TRBV7-2 and TRBJ1-1; D gene uncertain. The CDR3 is 13 amino acids. Germline CDR1 is SGHTA and CDR2 is FQGNSA. Between the trimmed V and J ends, which lost 5 bases and 1 base, there was a span of 8 bases. As DNA, the CDR3 is TGTGCCAGCAGCCAAAACAGGAACACTGAAGCTTTCTTT. Translation: CASSQNRNTEAFF.

The CDR3 loop reads CASSFETGLGKLFF. CDR3 sequence (DNA): TGTGCCAGCAGTTTTGAGACAGGGCTTGGAAAACTGTTTTTT. The chain employs TRBV28 and TRBJ1-4; 7 bases agree with TRBD1. CDR3 length: 14 amino acids. CDR1 is MDHEN, CDR2 SYDVKM, per germline. V was pared by 3 bases and J by 10 bases, with 8 bases of the junction left unmatched.